This T cell receptor beta chain was sequenced during a study of identical twins. Germline V gives CDR1 MNHEY, CDR2 SVGEGT. The CDR3 extends over 16 amino acids. Germline trimming cut 7 bases from V and 11 bases from J; bases unmatched to any gene: 15. There are a few counts of this clonotype. No antigen is known for it. Study-wide results and limits: Memory repertoires showed no such pattern, whereas abundant cord blood beta clonotypes carried fewer insertions.

A universal primer site was incorporated via template switching, and the cDNA contained unique molecular identifiers. TCRdb re-analysed the 5' RACE reads in MiXCR, keeping a single row per CDR3 protein. The data hold approximately 220,000 distinct CDR3 sequences, with around 6.8% observed a single time. This sample also appeared in a second study, on yellow fever vaccine responses in identical twins.

The source material was memory (CD45RO+) T cells sorted from blood. This sequence was found in a woman younger than 30 in good health. The V and J genes are TRBV6-2 or TRBV6-3 and TRBJ2-6; 9 bases map to TRBD2. The CDR3 sequence is CASTTRREGQVHVLTF. CDR3 nucleotide sequence: TGTGCCAGCACCACCAGGCGGGAGGGCCAAGTACACGTCCTGACTTTC.